Listed here are 15 T cell receptor beta chains from one sample, sequenced in a study of human T cells and chemical hapten exposure. Time point described: patch test 1, 2 weeks after DPC sensitization. The treatment was: therapeutic diphenylcyclopropenone sensitization with weekly scalp DPC. TCRdb reanalysed the RACE reads using MiXCR and keeps one entry per CDR3 protein. The sample includes about 99,000 distinct CDR3 sequences, around 12% of them seen just once. The sample in question was whole blood, obtained in connection with sensitization to the hapten diphenylcyclopropenone (DPC). The receptors were sampled from a woman between 35 and 50 years old with alopecia areata. Some clones in this sample may be carry-over from other donors' samples.

This clonotype has at least ten counts. The V call is TRBV18, the J call TRBJ2-1, with D uncertain. This CDR3 contains 12 residues. Trimming took 0 bases from V and 7 from J, leaving 4 bases between them. From germline, CDR1 is KGHSH and CDR2 LQKENI. CDR3 sequence (DNA): TGTGCCAGCTCACCACCGGGGAATGAGCAGTTCTTC. Protein: CASSPPGNEQFF.

This clonotype was recorded many times. The chain links TRBV3-1 to TRBJ1-2, with TRBD1 as a possible D gene (6 bases). Looked up from germline, CDR1 is LGHDT and CDR2 is YNNKEL (reference sequence). The CDR3 covers 16 residues. The V gene lost 0 bases and the J gene lost 7 bases, with 18 bases spanning the gap. The CDR3 nucleotides are TGTGCCAGCAGCCAAGATCTTCGCCCAGGGGCAGGTGGCTACACCTTC. This codes for CASSQDLRPGAGGYTF.

This clonotype was seen only a few times. This chain links TRBV7-9 with TRBJ2-4; D not certain. From germline, CDR1 is SEHNR and CDR2 FQNEAQ (reference sequence). The CDR3 has 12 amino acids. The germline V and J ends were trimmed by 3 bases and 5 bases, with 5 bases remaining between them. The CDR3 reads CASSLTENIQYF. The CDR3 DNA is TGTGCCAGCAGCTTGACGGAAAACATTCAGTACTTC.

Only a few counts were recorded for this clonotype. V and J are TRBV12-3 or TRBV12-4 and TRBJ1-1; no firm D call. V lost 2 bases, J lost 11 bases, and 15 bases lay in between. The CDR3 contains 13 residues. CDR3 sequence: CASSLMGMPSAFF. The CDR3 DNA reads TGTGCCAGCAGTTTAATGGGAATGCCGTCGGCTTTCTTT.

This rearrangement joins TRBV20-1 to TRBJ2-2; 11 bases are shared with TRBD1. Germline V gene sequence: CDR1 DFQATT, CDR2 SNEGSKA (reference sequence). After removal of 0 bases from V and 2 bases from J, the junction contained 5 bases not matched to a gene. The length of the CDR3 is 17 residues. CDR3 sequence reads: CSARDIGTGGNTGELFF. The CDR3 DNA reads as TGCAGTGCTAGAGACATCGGGACAGGGGGTAACACCGGGGAGCTGTTTTTT.

The chain recombines TRBV28 with TRBJ1-6; D perhaps matches TRBD1 (6 bases). Germline CDR1 MDHEN, CDR2 SYDVKM. The CDR3 length is 15 residues. V shed 3 bases and J shed 7 bases, with 13 bases lying between them. CDR3 DNA sequence: TGTGCCAGCAGTTTGGGGGCAGCGCAGAATTCACCCCTCCACTTT. Translation: CASSLGAAQNSPLHF.

This clonotype has a count of ten or more. This chain uses TRBV12-3 or TRBV12-4 with TRBJ2-6; D uncertain. This CDR3 has 14 residues. Trimming stripped 1 base from V and 2 bases from J, with 3 bases between. The CDR3 sequence: CASSLGPGANVLTF. The CDR3 DNA is TGTGCCAGCAGTTTAGGGCCTGGGGCCAACGTCCTGACTTTC.

The chain employs TRBV10-2 and TRBJ2-7; TRBD2 is a possible D gene (5 bases). V lost 1 base and J 7 bases, leaving 17 bases between the germline ends. This CDR3 spans 15 amino acids. Per germline, CDR1 WSHSY and CDR2 SAAADI. The CDR3 loop is CASSEWTLLGQEQYF. The CDR3 coding sequence is TGCGCCAGCAGTGAGTGGACTCTCTTAGGTCAAGAGCAGTACTTC.

V is TRBV29-1 and J is TRBJ2-5, with 15 nucleotides matching TRBD2. The CDR3 loop spans 16 amino acids. Germline V gene sequence: CDR1 SQVTM, CDR2 ANQGSEA. V shed 6 bases and J 2 bases; nucleotides not matched to a gene: 7. The DNA of the CDR3 is TGCAGCGTAAGAATGGGACTAGCGGGAGGACAAGAGACCCAGTACTTC. It codes for CSVRMGLAGGQETQYF.

This clonotype has more than one count but fewer than ten. The rearrangement uses TRBV7-8 and TRBJ1-6; 8 positions match TRBD1. The CDR3 extends over 15 amino acids. J gave up 6 bases and V 3 bases, and 4 bases lay outside the gene matches. Per the germline V gene, CDR1 is SGHVS and CDR2 is FQNEAQ. CDR3: CASSLTDRANSPLHF. For the CDR3, the DNA is TGTGCCAGCAGCTTGACGGACAGGGCTAATTCACCCCTCCACTTT.

This clonotype was picked up a small number of times. The V gene is TRBV27, the J gene TRBJ1-5, with a tentative D call TRBD1 (6 bases). The CDR3 totals 15 residues. Germline V CDR1 and CDR2: MNHEY, SMNVEV (reference sequence). V was clipped by 6 bases and J by 1 base, with 13 bases between them. CDR3 sequence: CASRRDNLSNQPQHF. Here the CDR3 DNA reads TGTGCCAGCAGGCGGGACAACCTAAGCAATCAGCCCCAGCATTTT.

V usage is TRBV29-1 and J usage is TRBJ2-3, with D hard to call. V lost 0 bases and J 1 base, leaving 11 bases between the germline ends. CDR1 SQVTM and CDR2 ANQGSEA come from the germline V gene. There are 15 residues in the CDR3. In DNA, the CDR3 is TGCAGCGTTGAAGATCTTGGCGGACGCACAGATACGCAGTATTTT. Translating it yields CSVEDLGGRTDTQYF.

The chain recombines TRBV9 with TRBJ2-3; a weak D match, TRBD1 (6 bases). CDR3 length: 17 residues. Germline V lookup: CDR1 SGDLS, CDR2 YYNGEE. Deletions cut 4 bases from V and 1 base from J, with 19 bases between. Here the CDR3 DNA reads TGTGCCAGCAGCCCCCGCGACAGGTCGAGCCGCACAGATACGCAGTATTTT. This sequence encodes CASSPRDRSSRTDTQYF.

This clonotype came up many times. The genes are TRBV6-6 and TRBJ2-7; tentatively, D is TRBD1 (6 bases). Looked up from germline, CDR1 is MNHNY and CDR2 is SVGAGI (reference sequence). This CDR3 region has 12 residues. V lost 5 bases, J lost 2 bases, and 7 bases lay in between. CDR3: CASSPGAYEQYF. DNA for the CDR3: TGTGCCAGCAGTCCAGGGGCCTACGAGCAGTACTTC.

This clonotype appeared a few times. This chain links TRBV30 with TRBJ1-1; D is undetermined. Germline V gives CDR1 GTSNPN, CDR2 SVGIG (reference sequence). V was pared by 3 bases and J by 3 bases, with 8 bases between. The CDR3 is 12 residues long. The CDR3: CAWRWTDTEAFF. The CDR3 DNA reads as TGTGCCTGGAGATGGACGGACACTGAAGCTTTCTTT.